Each of the 12 T cell receptor beta chains below was sequenced from the same sample in a study of blood T cell repertoires in COVID-19. TCRdb's table, derived via immunoSEQ multiplex PCR, lists solely in-frame clones and lacks some. The sample has about 300,000 clones, around 92% seen once. The material sequenced was PBMCs or T cells enriched from blood (not recorded which). The receptors derive from a woman aged 45-65 years who had been exposed to COVID-19.

The J gene is TRBJ1-2, the V gene TRBV9; D is undetermined. Trimming took 0 bases from V and 1 from J, leaving 4 bases between them. Germline V gene sequence: CDR1 SGDLS, CDR2 YYNGEE. CDR3 length: 13 residues. CDR3 residues: CASSVDNNYGYTF. CDR3 nucleotides: TGTGCCAGCAGCGTAGACAATAACTATGGCTACACCTTC.

The chain combines TRBV6-4 with TRBJ2-1; TRBD1 is a possible D gene (6 bases). Germline-derived CDR1 and CDR2 are MRHNA and SNTAGT. The CDR3 loop spans 15 amino acids. The V and J ends lost 3 bases and 0 bases respectively, with 9 bases between them. DNA of the CDR3: TGTGCCAGCAGTGAAGGGGGAAGCTCCTACAATGAGCAGTTCTTC. Its protein is CASSEGGSSYNEQFF.

This rearrangement joins TRBV15 to TRBJ2-5; TRBD2 might be the D (5 bases). V was shortened by 0 bases and J by 5 bases, with 7 bases between the two germline ends. The CDR3 totals 13 residues. The germline V gene has CDR1 LNHNV and CDR2 YYDKDF (reference sequence). CDR3 loop: CATSRDPGETQYF. The CDR3 nucleotides read TGTGCCACCAGCAGAGATCCGGGGGAGACCCAGTACTTC.

This chain uses TRBV11-2 with TRBJ1-1; D gene ambiguous. The CDR3 consists of 12 residues. Germline CDR1 is SGHAT and CDR2 is FQNNGV. V was pared by 3 bases and J by 6 bases, with 8 bases between. The CDR3: CASSFRHPEAFF. DNA of the CDR3: TGTGCCAGCAGCTTTCGACACCCTGAAGCTTTCTTT.

The V call is TRBV27, the J call TRBJ1-5, with 9 nucleotides matching TRBD1. This CDR3 region has 14 residues. Trimming at V came to 6 bases and at J to 6 bases, leaving 6 bases not matched to a gene. The germline V gene encodes CDR1 MNHEY and CDR2 SMNVEV (reference sequence). CDR3 sequence (DNA): TGTGCCAGCAGATTACAGGGGGCCGGTCAGCCCCAGCATTTT. Its protein is CASRLQGAGQPQHF.

The rearrangement joins TRBV2 to TRBJ2-7; 9 bases map to TRBD2. CDR1 SNHLY and CDR2 FYNNEI come from the germline V gene. CDR3 length: 14 amino acids. V gave up 3 bases and J gave up 5 bases; unmatched junction bases: 5. The CDR3 spells CASSESGGLNEQYF. In DNA, the CDR3 is TGTGCCAGCAGTGAGAGCGGGGGGCTTAACGAGCAGTACTTC. The entire variable domain, with the rest obtained from reference TRBV2 and TRBJ2-7, is as follows: EPEVTQTPSHQVTQMGQEVILRCVPISNHLYFYWYRQILGQKVEFLVSFYNNEISEKSEIFDDQFSVERPDGSNFTLKIRSTKLEDSAMYFCASSESGGLNEQYFGPGTRLTVT.

Worth noting for this clone: The sample contains more than one DNA sequence encoding this CDR3. The CDR3, as DNA: TGTGCCAGCAGTACCGGGACAGGGGTTGGCTACACCTTC. This encodes CASSTGTGVGYTF. V and J are TRBV12-3 or TRBV12-4 and TRBJ1-2; 10 bases agree with TRBD1. This CDR3 contains 13 residues. V was clipped by 5 bases and J by 7 bases; unmatched bases: 4.

The V and J genes are TRBV6-2 or TRBV6-3 and TRBJ1-2, with 10 positions matching TRBD1. Germline CDR1 MNHEY, CDR2 SVGEGT. The CDR3 is 15 amino acids. V gave up 6 bases and J gave up 5 bases; unmatched junction bases: 9. The CDR3: CASSSAGTGVYGYTF. Here the CDR3 DNA reads TGTGCCAGCAGCTCTGCCGGGACAGGGGTTTATGGCTACACCTTC.

This clone occurred once. The gene calls are TRBV28 and TRBJ2-2; tentative D call: TRBD2 (6 bases). Germline CDR1 is MDHEN and CDR2 is SYDVKM. Trimming pared 1 base from V and 4 bases from J, leaving 19 bases between. This CDR3 has 18 residues. The CDR3 region has the DNA TGTGCCAGCAGTTTATCCCCCGCCGGGGGAGGATTCACCGGGGAGCTGTTTTTT. Residues: CASSLSPAGGGFTGELFF.

V is TRBV12-5 and J is TRBJ1-4; D unresolved. The V and J ends lost 11 bases and 8 bases respectively, with 24 bases between them. This CDR3 spans 15 amino acids. The germline gives CDR1 LGHNT, CDR2 FRNRAP. CDR3 region: CASSGGRPFGEKLFF. For the CDR3, the DNA is TGTGCTTCCTCGGGAGGGCGCCCCTTTGGGGAAAAACTGTTTTTT.

The J gene is TRBJ2-1, the V gene TRBV12-5; perhaps TRBD2 as D (6 bases). The CDR3 consists of 13 residues. Germline CDR1 LGHNT, CDR2 FRNRAP. Trimming shortened V by 1 base and J by 10 bases, and 11 bases separated the two germline ends. CDR3 protein: CASGLGRDSEQFF. The CDR3, as DNA: TGTGCTAGTGGTTTGGGGAGGGACTCCGAGCAGTTCTTC.

The V call is TRBV7-8, the J call TRBJ1-6; 9 bases line up with TRBD1. The CDR3 is 14 residues long. The trim removed 7 bases at V and 10 bases at J, leaving 8 bases unmatched. The germline gives CDR1 SGHVS, CDR2 FQNEAQ. CDR3 region: CASKGDRVESPLHF. CDR3 DNA: TGTGCCAGCAAAGGGGACAGGGTGGAGTCACCCCTCCACTTT.